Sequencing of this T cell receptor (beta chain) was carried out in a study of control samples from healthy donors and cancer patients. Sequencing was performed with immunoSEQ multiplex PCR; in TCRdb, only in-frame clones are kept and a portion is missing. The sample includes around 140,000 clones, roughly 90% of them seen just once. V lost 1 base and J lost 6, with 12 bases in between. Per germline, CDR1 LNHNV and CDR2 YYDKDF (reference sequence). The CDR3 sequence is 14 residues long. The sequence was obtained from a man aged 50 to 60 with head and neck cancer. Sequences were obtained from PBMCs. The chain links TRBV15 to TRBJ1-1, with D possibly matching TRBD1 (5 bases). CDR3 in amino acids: CATSRGEGFSEAFF. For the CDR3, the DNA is TGTGCCACCAGCAGAGGTGAGGGGTTCTCTGAAGCTTTCTTT.